Below are 18 T cell receptor beta chains sequenced from a single sample in a study of shared clonotypes between healthy human individuals. Naive CD8 cells comprised CD45RO-negative, CCR7-positively selected cells, excluding terminally differentiated effector memory CD45RA+ cells. Using immunoSEQ multiplex PCR, the repertoire was profiled, and TCRdb retains in-frame clones only, with some absent. The repertoire holds about 2 million clones, with about 94% as singletons. The material sequenced was naive CD8+ T cells sorted from blood. All receptors derive from a man between 18 and 35 years old in good health.

Regarding this clone: Other DNA sequences in this sample translate to the same CDR3. This chain links TRBV11-2 with TRBJ2-5; D gene uncertain. CDR1 is SGHAT and CDR2 is FQNNGV in the germline V gene. The CDR3 extends over 11 amino acids. V was shortened by 0 bases and J by 5 bases, with 1 base between the two germline ends. CDR3 residues: CASSLDETQYF. CDR3 in DNA: TGTGCCAGCAGCTTAGACGAGACCCAGTACTTC.

Only one count was recorded for this clone. This sequence joins TRBV6-5 and TRBJ2-6; 8 nucleotides match TRBD1. CDR1 is MNHEY and CDR2 is SVGAGI in the germline V gene. The CDR3 totals 16 residues. The trim removed 4 bases at V and 4 bases at J, leaving 6 bases unmatched. CDR3 residues: CASSLSDRAGANVLTF. CDR3 nucleotide sequence: TGTGCCAGCAGTTTATCGGACAGGGCAGGGGCCAACGTCCTGACTTTC.

The count of this clone is one. This chain uses TRBV6-5 with TRBJ2-5; D tentatively reads TRBD1 or TRBD2 (5 bases each). CDR1 is MNHEY and CDR2 is SVGAGI in the germline V gene. Trimming stripped 5 bases from V and 4 bases from J, with 17 bases between. The CDR3 covers 15 residues. The CDR3 bases are TGTGCCAGCAGTCGCCGGGACGGAGGAGTAGAGACCCAGTACTTC. Translated: CASSRRDGGVETQYF.

The V call is TRBV9, the J call TRBJ2-2; TRBD2 might be the D (6 bases). The CDR3 extends over 14 amino acids. Trimming left V 5 bases short and J 3 bases short, with 11 bases between. Germline values: CDR1 SGDLS, CDR2 YYNGEE. As DNA, the CDR3 is TGTGCCAGCAGTGAGTCTAGCGACACCGGGGAGCTGTTTTTT. It translates to CASSESSDTGELFF.

In this sample, this clone turned up once. The rearrangement joins TRBV11-2 to TRBJ2-7; D might be TRBD2 (5 bases). The germline V gene has CDR1 SGHAT and CDR2 FQNNGV. This CDR3 contains 13 residues. V shed 5 bases and J shed 3 bases, with 11 bases lying between them. The CDR3 coding sequence is TGTGCCAGCAGCCGAGACTACTTCTACGAGCAGTACTTC. This gives the protein CASSRDYFYEQYF. The entire variable domain, with the rest obtained from reference TRBV11-2 and TRBJ2-7, is as follows: EAGVAQSPRYKIIEKRQSVAFWCNPISGHATLYWYQQILGQGPKLLIQFQNNGVVDDSQLPKDRFSAERLKGVDSTLKIQPAKLEDSAVYLCASSRDYFYEQYFGPGTRLTVT.

The V gene is TRBV11-2, the J gene TRBJ1-1; no clear D gene. V was trimmed by 1 base and J by 1 base, leaving 10 bases between them. The germline V gene encodes CDR1 SGHAT and CDR2 FQNNGV. The CDR3 is 15 residues long. The CDR3 here is CASSLAVAGNTEAFF. The CDR3 nucleotides read TGTGCCAGCAGCTTAGCCGTGGCGGGGAACACTGAAGCTTTCTTT.

The V gene is TRBV7-6, the J gene TRBJ2-7; 8 bases align to TRBD2. CDR3 length: 15 residues. J gave up 1 base and V 5 bases, and 7 bases lay outside the gene matches. Germline-derived CDR1 and CDR2 are SGHVS and FNYEAQ. In DNA form, the CDR3 reads TGTGCCAGCAGCCCCGGACCTAGCGGGTCCTACGAGCAGTACTTC. Translated, it gives CASSPGPSGSYEQYF.

The rearrangement links TRBV4-1 to TRBJ1-2; D call uncertain. This CDR3 has 15 residues. V lost 1 base to trimming and J lost 8 bases, with 17 bases between them. In germline, CDR1 is MGHRA, CDR2 YSYEKL. This CDR3 reads CASSQVYTVSGGYTF. The CDR3 bases are TGCGCCAGCAGCCAAGTTTATACAGTAAGCGGAGGCTACACCTTC.

This clone was seen once. The rearrangement links TRBV19 to TRBJ2-3; no clear D gene. Germline values: CDR1 LNHDA, CDR2 SQIVND (reference sequence). The V end lost 6 bases, the J end lost 2 bases, and 15 bases lay between the germline ends. The CDR3 has 15 residues. DNA for the CDR3: TGTGCCAGTAGCCCCCCGCGATGGGACACAGATACGCAGTATTTT. It specifies CASSPPRWDTDTQYF.

This CDR3 reads CASSLVPDATRETQYF. CDR3 bases: TGTGCCAGCAGCTTAGTACCTGACGCTACTCGGGAGACCCAGTACTTC. The V gene is TRBV7-9, the J gene TRBJ2-5; D is unresolved. There are 16 residues in the CDR3. Germline V gene lookup returns CDR1 SEHNR and CDR2 FQNEAQ (reference sequence). V was pared by 1 base and J by 5 bases, with 17 bases between. The whole variable domain, remainder taken from reference TRBV7-9 and TRBJ2-5, is DTGVSQNPRHKITKRGQNVTFRCDPISEHNRLYWYRQTLGQGPEFLTYFQNEAQLEKSRLLSDRFSAERPKGSFSTLEIQRTEQGDSAMYLCASSLVPDATRETQYFGPGTRLLVL.

The V gene is TRBV5-4, the J gene TRBJ1-5; D unclear. The germline gives CDR1 SGHNT, CDR2 YYREEE (reference sequence). CDR3 length: 12 residues. Trimming removed 2 bases at V and 6 bases at J, with 6 bases between. The CDR3 reads CASSFHGQPQHF. CDR3 sequence (DNA): TGTGCCAGCAGCTTCCACGGTCAGCCCCAGCATTTT.

For the CDR3, the DNA is TGCGCCAGCAGCCAAGTATGGGTCGGGGGGCCGAATGAGCAGTTCTTC. Its translation is CASSQVWVGGPNEQFF. This rearrangement joins TRBV4-3 to TRBJ2-1, with a weak D call TRBD2 (7 bases). Looked up from germline, CDR1 is LGHNA and CDR2 is YSLEER. The V end was cut by 1 base, the J end by 7 bases, with 17 bases between. The CDR3 covers 16 residues.

The chain recombines TRBV7-9 with TRBJ1-2; maybe TRBD1 (6 bases). The germline V gene encodes CDR1 SEHNR and CDR2 FQNEAQ (reference sequence). V was shortened by 6 bases and J by 7 bases, with 12 bases between the two germline ends. The CDR3 loop spans 12 amino acids. The CDR3 region is CASSLTGLGYTF. The CDR3 DNA is TGTGCCAGCAGTCTAACAGGGCTTGGCTACACCTTC.

V gene TRBV13 combines with J gene TRBJ2-5, with 9 bases matching TRBD2. J lost 5 bases, V lost 5 bases, and 9 bases had no gene match. This CDR3 comprises 15 residues. Germline-derived CDR1 and CDR2 are PRHDT and FYEKMQ (reference sequence). This chain's CDR3 is CASSAPGLARETQYF. The CDR3 DNA reads as TGTGCCAGCAGCGCGCCGGGACTAGCCCGGGAGACCCAGTACTTC.

Worth noting for this clone: Other DNA sequences from this sample encode an identical CDR3 as well. The V and J genes are TRBV9 and TRBJ2-3, with 9 bases matching TRBD2. The length of the CDR3 is 16 residues. Losses at the gene ends were 0 bases for V and 0 bases for J; bases not matched to a gene: 2. CDR1 and CDR2 (germline): SGDLS, YYNGEE. The chain's CDR3 is CASSVALAGSTDTQYF. CDR3 sequence (DNA): TGTGCCAGCAGCGTAGCTCTAGCGGGGAGCACAGATACGCAGTATTTT.

CDR3 in amino acids: CAWSEGFPGRRDYSGANVLTF. In nucleotides, the CDR3 is TGTGCCTGGAGTGAAGGGTTCCCGGGTAGACGGGATTACTCTGGGGCCAACGTCCTGACTTTC. The rearrangement links TRBV30 to TRBJ2-6; D is possibly TRBD2 (5 bases). The CDR3 covers 21 residues. Looked up from germline, CDR1 is GTSNPN and CDR2 is SVGIG (reference sequence). V lost 1 base, J lost 0 bases, and 25 bases lay in between. Using reference TRBV30 and TRBJ2-6 for the parts outside the CDR3, the full variable domain is SQTIHQWPATLVQPVGSPLSLECTVEGTSNPNLYWYRQAAGRGLQLLFYSVGIGQISSEVPQNLSASRPQDRQFILSSKKLLLSDSGFYLCAWSEGFPGRRDYSGANVLTFGAGSRLTVL.

The gene calls are TRBV2 and TRBJ2-7; 9 bases map to TRBD1. The CDR3 loop spans 14 amino acids. The germline gives CDR1 SNHLY, CDR2 FYNNEI. The V gene end was trimmed by 6 bases and the J gene end by 4 bases; junction bases not matched to a gene: 7. CDR3 bases: TGTGCCAGCAGAGGGGACAGGGAGTGGTACGAGCAGTACTTC. Translation gives CASRGDREWYEQYF.

The chain carries TRBV5-1 and TRBJ2-1, with TRBD2 matching 10 bases. V shed 4 bases and J 2 bases; nucleotides not matched to a gene: 9. Germline CDR1 reads SGHRS; CDR2 reads YFSETQ. The CDR3 is 17 residues long. CDR3 loop: CASSGAGGAWPYNEQFF. The CDR3 DNA is TGCGCCAGCAGCGGAGCGGGGGGGGCGTGGCCCTACAATGAGCAGTTCTTC.